This paragraph reports one T cell receptor beta chain. The length of the CDR3 is 14 residues. The germline V gene has CDR1 MNHNS and CDR2 SASEGT. Trimming stripped 2 bases from V and 4 bases from J, with 10 bases between. The assay was immunoSEQ multiplex PCR, and TCRdb's table has in-frame clones only and misses some. Of about 49,000 clones detected, roughly 76% appear once; the ten largest clones hold roughly 13%. This sample was included in a study of cytotoxic CD8 clonotypes in ibrutinib-treated CLL. The chain joins TRBV6-1 to TRBJ2-3; D unresolved. The sequence was obtained from a human donor with chronic lymphocytic leukemia. The material sequenced was PBMCs, taken after 12 months of ibrutinib treatment. CDR3 nucleotide sequence: TGTGCCAGCAGTGAATTTAGGAACCCAGATACGCAGTATTTT. It translates to CASSEFRNPDTQYF.